The TCR beta chain described here comes from a study of shared clonotypes between healthy human individuals. About the study: A couple of women and three men aged 18 to 49 served as donors. There were three CD4 naive, three CD4 memory, two CD8 naive and one CD8 memory plates per donor.

A roughly 220 ng quantity of DNA, 25,000 to 30,000 T cell genomes, went into the sorted-subset replicate PCRs. The protocol was immunoSEQ multiplex PCR, while the TCRdb copy is restricted to in-frame clones and leaves out a portion. The data hold hundreds of thousands of clones, with about 96% observed a single time. CD8 cells classed as naive were CD45RO-negative and positively selected for CCR7, excluding terminally differentiated effector memory CD45RA+ cells. The trim removed 6 bases at V and 3 bases at J, leaving 10 bases unmatched. Germline-derived CDR1 and CDR2 are MNHEY and SMNVEV (reference sequence). The CDR3 has 17 amino acids.

The sequence was collected from a woman in her 30s in good health. Input material: naive CD8+ T cells sorted from blood. The rearrangement links TRBV27 to TRBJ2-2, with TRBD2 identical over 10 bases. CDR3 sequence (DNA): TGTGCCAGCAGCCCATCTCTAGCGGGAGAACACACCGGGGAGCTGTTTTTT. The encoded protein is CASSPSLAGEHTGELFF.